This T cell receptor beta chain appears in the sequencing data of a study of post-analysis software for immune sequencing data. Study-wide context: Disease trajectories encompassed relapsing-remitting, secondary progressive and progressive-relapsing multiple sclerosis.

This clonotype was seen more than once but under ten times. Its specificity is not known. The V gene end was trimmed by 1 base and the J gene end by 5 bases; junction bases not matched to a gene: 4. From germline, CDR1 is SGHDN and CDR2 FVKESK. This CDR3 is 15 amino acids long. Unique molecular identifiers were built into the TCR beta cDNA libraries. MiXCR, run by TCRdb on the PCR reads, gives a single entry per CDR3 protein. The sample lists approximately 250,000 distinct CDR3 sequences, approximately 34% occurring once. General study results and limits: Several TRBV segments were more frequent in patients than controls; TRBV5-6, TRBV5-1 and TRBV20-1 belonged to this group. Batch-mates among the samples co-clustered strongly by F measure. Comparison with controls showed significantly lower normalized Chao1 diversity in multiple sclerosis patients.

The chain couples TRBV14 to TRBJ2-5, with 10 positions matching TRBD2. Input material: blood. The receptor comes from a girl aged 10 to 17 with multiple sclerosis. The DNA for the CDR3 is TGTGCCAGCAGCCAAGCACTAGCGGGAACGGAGACCCAGTACTTC. This gives the protein CASSQALAGTETQYF. The whole variable domain, remainder taken from reference TRBV14 and TRBJ2-5, is EAGVTQFPSHSVIEKGQTVTLRCDPISGHDNLYWYRRVMGKEIKFLLHFVKESKQDESGMPNNRFLAERTGGTYSTLKVQPAELEDSGVYFCASSQALAGTETQYFGPGTRLLVL.